One and the same sample provided the 18 T cell receptor beta chains below, sequenced in a study of regulatory T cells in long-lasting Graves disease. With iRepertoire HTBI primers and Arm-PCR of CDR3 regions, TCR beta libraries were built. TCRdb re-called the multiplex PCR reads through MiXCR, storing one row per CDR3 protein. The data contain 500,000 to 800,000 distinct CDR3 sequences, around 30% of them singletons. The time point was: persistent/refractory GD, antithyroid drugs over 5 years with positive TRAb. RNA isolated from PBMCs was used to make the TCR library. Here the sequenced sample was peripheral blood mononuclear cells (PBMCs), taken when the disease was refractory, from a patient treated with antithyroid drugs. The receptors originated from a female donor with Graves disease.

The J gene is TRBJ1-2, the V gene TRBV10-3; TRBD1 agrees at 9 bases. Germline V lookup: CDR1 ENHRY, CDR2 SYGVKD. The CDR3 spans 14 residues. After removal of 6 bases from V and 7 bases from J, the junction contained 9 bases not matched to a gene. The CDR3 DNA reads as TGTGCCATCAGGGGGGGGGACAGGGCTTCTGGCTACACCTTC. As protein: CAIRGGDRASGYTF.

This clonotype has just a few counts. In DNA form, the CDR3 reads TGTGCCAGCAGGTCAATGCATGAGCAGTTCTTC. Protein: CASRSMHEQFF. The chain carries TRBV27 and TRBJ2-1, with D unclear. Trimming removed 6 bases at V and 8 bases at J, with 8 bases between. Germline V gives CDR1 MNHEY, CDR2 SMNVEV (reference sequence). The CDR3 length is 11 residues.

The chain employs TRBV27 and TRBJ1-1; D is undetermined. This CDR3 comprises 14 residues. In germline, CDR1 is MNHEY, CDR2 SMNVEV (reference sequence). Trimming took 2 bases from V and 4 from J, leaving 11 bases between them. CDR3 sequence: CASSLAEFATEAFF. For the CDR3, the DNA is TGTGCCAGCAGTTTAGCCGAATTTGCCACTGAAGCTTTCTTT.

As regards this clonotype: Given a much more abundant clone one base away, this may be a read error. The J gene is TRBJ1-2, the V gene TRBV12-3 or TRBV12-4; no clear D gene. CDR3 length: 12 amino acids. The CDR3 sequence: CASSLMSYGHTF. Written as DNA, the CDR3 is TGTGCCAGCAGTTTAATGTCCTATGGCCACACCTTC.

This sequence joins TRBV5-1 and TRBJ2-2; D uncertain. Germline values: CDR1 SGHRS, CDR2 YFSETQ. The CDR3 is made up of 14 amino acids. V lost 0 bases and J 5 bases, leaving 8 bases between the germline ends. CDR3 loop: CASSLAAATGELFF. The CDR3 DNA reads as TGCGCCAGCAGCTTGGCCGCGGCAACCGGGGAGCTGTTTTTT.

At least ten counts were recorded for this clonotype. V and J are TRBV6-5 and TRBJ2-7; TRBD1 matches at 8 bases. With V trimmed by 4 bases and J by 6 bases, 8 bases remained unmatched. The CDR3 consists of 14 residues. Germline V gene lookup returns CDR1 MNHEY and CDR2 SVGAGI. DNA for the CDR3: TGTGCCAGCAGTTCCGGGGACAGGCATGGCGAGCAGTACTTC. Translating gives CASSSGDRHGEQYF.

V and J are TRBV2 and TRBJ1-5, with a tentative D call TRBD1 (6 bases). The germline gives CDR1 SNHLY, CDR2 FYNNEI. Trimming left V 7 bases short and J 4 bases short, with 14 bases between. The CDR3 loop spans 14 amino acids. The CDR3 DNA follows: TGTGCCAGCAACACTCGGCAGGGGAATCAGCCCCAGCATTTT. Translated, it gives CASNTRQGNQPQHF.

The chain employs TRBV3-1 and TRBJ1-2; D is unresolved. This CDR3 contains 15 residues. Trimming shortened V by 7 bases and J by 8 bases, and 23 bases separated the two germline ends. Germline values: CDR1 LGHDT, CDR2 YNNKEL (reference sequence). DNA of the CDR3: TGTGCCAGCACCCTTTCGGATCGAGAGGGATTCGGCTACACCTTC. The encoded protein is CASTLSDREGFGYTF.

The chain combines TRBV20-1 with TRBJ2-7; 8 positions match TRBD2. The J segment lost 3 bases and the V segment lost 0 bases, leaving 13 bases of the junction unmatched. Germline lookup yields CDR1 DFQATT and CDR2 SNEGSKA (reference sequence). This CDR3 has 17 residues. CDR3 in amino acids: CSARDRGGAGVIYEQYF. CDR3 DNA: TGCAGTGCTAGAGATCGGGGTGGAGCGGGAGTGATCTACGAGCAGTACTTC.

The sample holds a few counts of this clonotype. The CDR3 DNA reads TGCGCCAGCAGTGGACAGGGGGAGGAGCGGGGATCCTACGAGCAGTACTTC. It codes for CASSGQGEERGSYEQYF. This chain uses TRBV10-2 with TRBJ2-7; TRBD1 matches at 9 bases. J gave up 1 base and V 4 bases, and 11 bases lay outside the gene matches. Germline V gene sequence: CDR1 WSHSY, CDR2 SAAADI. The CDR3 has 17 amino acids.

This clonotype showed up many times. V is TRBV20-1 and J is TRBJ2-5; D might be TRBD1 or TRBD2, each matching 5 bases. The CDR3 has 16 amino acids. The V end was cut by 6 bases, the J end by 5 bases, with 25 bases between. Germline CDR1 and CDR2: DFQATT and SNEGSKA (reference sequence). CDR3 coding DNA: TGCAGTGCCGTTAGAGAAAGGGGACGGCTAAGGGAGACCCAGTACTTC. The encoded protein is CSAVRERGRLRETQYF.

This clonotype was observed a few times. The chain combines TRBV6-1 with TRBJ1-1; TRBD1 matches 11 bases. Per germline, CDR1 MNHNS and CDR2 SASEGT. This CDR3 region has 15 residues. Trimming took 5 bases from V and 6 from J; bases not matched to a gene: 8. The CDR3 DNA sequence: TGTGCCAGCAGTAAGCCGGGACAGGGGGGCGCTGAAGCTTTCTTT. Translated, it gives CASSKPGQGGAEAFF.

This clonotype was counted between two and nine times. The genes are TRBV12-3 or TRBV12-4 and TRBJ1-3, with D perhaps matching TRBD1 (6 bases). V shed 1 base and J shed 4 bases, with 14 bases lying between them. The CDR3 contains 16 residues. CDR3 nucleotide sequence: TGTGCCAGCAGTTTAGAACTGGGGGCTGCCGGAAACACCATATATTTT. Encoded protein: CASSLELGAAGNTIYF.

This chain connects TRBV19 to TRBJ1-5, with 10 bases fitting TRBD1. The CDR3 is made up of 15 amino acids. J was trimmed by 6 bases and V by 9 bases; bases with no gene match: 11. In germline, CDR1 is LNHDA, CDR2 SQIVND (reference sequence). The CDR3 coding sequence is TGTGCCAGCTGGGAACGACAGGGGGCGCGTCAGCCCCAGCATTTT. This translates into CASWERQGARQPQHF.

Only a few counts were recorded for this clonotype. This CDR3 fails to terminate in the conserved phenylalanine or tryptophan, so it likely reflects a read error. The V call is TRBV12-3 or TRBV12-4, the J call TRBJ1-1, with a weak D call TRBD1 (6 bases). Between the trimmed V and J ends, which lost 6 bases and 4 bases, there was a span of 15 bases. CDR3 length: 14 residues. The chain's CDR3 is CASSPYEGGTEAFL. For the CDR3, the DNA is TGTGCCAGCAGCCCTTATGAGGGGGGCACTGAAGCTTTCCTT.

This chain connects TRBV5-1 to TRBJ1-1; a weak D match, TRBD1 (5 bases). Deletions cut 6 bases from V and 1 base from J, with 16 bases between. The germline V gene encodes CDR1 SGHRS and CDR2 YFSETQ. The CDR3 is 15 amino acids. CDR3 sequence: CASTSNRIGNTEAFF. The CDR3 bases are TGCGCCAGCACCTCGAACAGGATTGGGAACACTGAAGCTTTCTTT.

The chain has TRBV28 and TRBJ2-7; D may be TRBD1 (5 bases). V dropped 11 bases and J dropped 3 bases, with 11 bases sitting between them. The CDR3 is made up of 11 amino acids. Germline V gene sequence: CDR1 MDHEN, CDR2 SYDVKM. DNA for the CDR3: TGTGCCGCAGGGAAGGTCTACGAGCAGTACTTC. This gives the protein CAAGKVYEQYF.

The chain couples TRBV5-6 to TRBJ1-1; possibly TRBD1 for D (5 bases). CDR1 SGHDT and CDR2 YYEEEE come from the germline V gene. V was clipped by 2 bases and J by 0 bases, with 14 bases between them. CDR3 length equals 16 residues. CDR3 sequence reads: CASSFLGPKVNTEAFF. CDR3 coding DNA: TGTGCCAGCAGCTTCTTGGGGCCAAAAGTGAACACTGAAGCTTTCTTT.